This entry describes one TCR beta chain. The CDR3 consists of 17 residues. Per germline, CDR1 LNHDA and CDR2 SQIVND (reference sequence). Between the trimmed V and J ends, which lost 3 bases and 1 base, there was a span of 16 bases. Assay: immunoSEQ multiplex PCR; the TCRdb copy retains only in-frame clones and omits some. The sample has 270,000 or so clones, approximately 86% seen once. These data come from a study of blood T cell repertoires in COVID-19. In the study overall: Material from acute and convalescent COVID-19 was sourced from the United States, Italy and Spain.

The sequencing input was peripheral blood. The genes are TRBV19 and TRBJ1-5, with TRBD1 as a possible D gene (5 bases). The sequence was obtained from a man aged 35-49 years with active or convalescent COVID-19. The DNA for the CDR3 is TGTGCCAGTAGTATGGGGCTGTGGCAGGACAGCAATCAGCCCCAGCATTTT. This translates into CASSMGLWQDSNQPQHF.